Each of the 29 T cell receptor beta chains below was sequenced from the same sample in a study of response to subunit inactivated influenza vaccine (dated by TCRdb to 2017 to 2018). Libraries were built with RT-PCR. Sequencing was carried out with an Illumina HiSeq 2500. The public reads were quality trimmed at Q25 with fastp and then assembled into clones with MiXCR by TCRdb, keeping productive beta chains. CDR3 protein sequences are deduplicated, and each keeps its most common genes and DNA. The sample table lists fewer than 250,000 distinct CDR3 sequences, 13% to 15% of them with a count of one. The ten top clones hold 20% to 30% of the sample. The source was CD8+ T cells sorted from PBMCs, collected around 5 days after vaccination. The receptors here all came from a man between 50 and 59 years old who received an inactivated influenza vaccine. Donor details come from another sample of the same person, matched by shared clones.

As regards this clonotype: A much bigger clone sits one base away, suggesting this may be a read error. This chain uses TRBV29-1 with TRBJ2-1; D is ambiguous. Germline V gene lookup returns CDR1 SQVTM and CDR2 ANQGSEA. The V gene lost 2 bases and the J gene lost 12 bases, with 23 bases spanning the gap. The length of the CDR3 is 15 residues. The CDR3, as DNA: TGCAGCGTTGAACCCTTAGACTTCCTTAACTACGGGCAGTTCTTC. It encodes CSVEPLDFLNYGQFF.

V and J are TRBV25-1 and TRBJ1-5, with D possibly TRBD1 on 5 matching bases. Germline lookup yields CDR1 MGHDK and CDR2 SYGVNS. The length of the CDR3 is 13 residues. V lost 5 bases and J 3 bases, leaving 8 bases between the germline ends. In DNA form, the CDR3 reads TGTGCCAGCAGTCTGGGGGACAATCAGCCCCAGCATTTT. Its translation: CASSLGDNQPQHF.

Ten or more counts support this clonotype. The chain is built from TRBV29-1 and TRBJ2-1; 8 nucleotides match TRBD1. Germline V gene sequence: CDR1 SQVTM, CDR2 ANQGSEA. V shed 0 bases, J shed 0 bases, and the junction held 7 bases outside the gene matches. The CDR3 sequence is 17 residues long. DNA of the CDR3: TGCAGCGTTGAAGAGGCACGGACAGGGAGCTCCTACAATGAGCAGTTCTTC. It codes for CSVEEARTGSSYNEQFF.

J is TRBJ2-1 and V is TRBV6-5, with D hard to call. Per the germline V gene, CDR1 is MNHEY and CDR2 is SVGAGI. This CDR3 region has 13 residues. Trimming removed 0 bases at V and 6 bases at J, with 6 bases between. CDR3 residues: CASSYSSRNEQFF. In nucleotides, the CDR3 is TGTGCCAGCAGTTACTCCTCACGCAATGAGCAGTTCTTC.

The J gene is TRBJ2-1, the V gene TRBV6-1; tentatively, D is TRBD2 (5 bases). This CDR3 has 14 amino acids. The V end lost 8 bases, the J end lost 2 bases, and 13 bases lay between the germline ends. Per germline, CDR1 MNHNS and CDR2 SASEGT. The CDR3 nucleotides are TGTGCCAGCCGGGATACTGATCCCTACAATGAGCAGTTCTTC. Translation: CASRDTDPYNEQFF.

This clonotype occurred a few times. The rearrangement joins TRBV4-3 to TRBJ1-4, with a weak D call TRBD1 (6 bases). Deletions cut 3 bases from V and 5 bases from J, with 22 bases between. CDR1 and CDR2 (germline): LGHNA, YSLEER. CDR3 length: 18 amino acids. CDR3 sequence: CASSHPRGYGGYNEKLFF. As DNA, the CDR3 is TGCGCCAGCAGCCACCCCCGGGGGTACGGGGGCTACAATGAAAAACTGTTTTTT.

In DNA form, the CDR3 reads TGCGCCAGCAGCCCGACAGGGCACCCCTACGAGCAGTACTTC. Translating it yields CASSPTGHPYEQYF. The chain couples TRBV5-1 to TRBJ2-7, with TRBD1 matching over 7 bases. The CDR3 contains 14 residues. In germline, CDR1 is SGHRS, CDR2 YFSETQ. V lost 4 bases to trimming and J lost 2 bases; unmatched junction nucleotides: 6.

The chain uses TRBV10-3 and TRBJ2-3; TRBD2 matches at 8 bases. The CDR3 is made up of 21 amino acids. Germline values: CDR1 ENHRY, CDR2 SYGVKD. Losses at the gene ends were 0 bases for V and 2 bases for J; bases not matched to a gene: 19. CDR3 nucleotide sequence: TGTGCCATCAGTGAGTCCGGGGGGGCGGGGCCCCTCAGAACCTACACAGATACGCAGTATTTT. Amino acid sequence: CAISESGGAGPLRTYTDTQYF.

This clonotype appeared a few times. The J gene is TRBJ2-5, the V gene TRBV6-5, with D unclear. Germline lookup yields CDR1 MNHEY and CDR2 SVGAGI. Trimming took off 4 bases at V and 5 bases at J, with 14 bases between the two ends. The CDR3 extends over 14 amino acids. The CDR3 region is CASSFQFGSETQYF. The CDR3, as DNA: TGTGCCAGCAGTTTCCAATTTGGTTCGGAGACCCAGTACTTC.

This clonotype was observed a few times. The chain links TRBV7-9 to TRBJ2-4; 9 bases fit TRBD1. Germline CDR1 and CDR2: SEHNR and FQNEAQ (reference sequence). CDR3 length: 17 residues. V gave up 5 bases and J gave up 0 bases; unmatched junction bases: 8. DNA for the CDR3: TGTGCCAGCAGCCATTGGGGACAGGGTGAAGCCAAAAACATTCAGTACTTC. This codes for CASSHWGQGEAKNIQYF.

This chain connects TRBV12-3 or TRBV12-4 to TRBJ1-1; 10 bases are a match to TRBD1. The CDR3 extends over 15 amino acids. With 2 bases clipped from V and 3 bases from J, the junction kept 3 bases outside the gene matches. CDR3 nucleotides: TGTGCCAGCAGTTTAAGTGACAGGGGGCACACTGAAGCTTTCTTT. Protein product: CASSLSDRGHTEAFF.

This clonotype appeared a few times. CDR3 sequence (DNA): TGCGCCAGCAGCCAATCGGGACAGGCTAATTCACCCCTCCACTTT. This sequence encodes CASSQSGQANSPLHF. The rearrangement uses TRBV4-3 and TRBJ1-6, with 8 bases that match TRBD1. Trimming took 2 bases from V and 6 from J; bases not matched to a gene: 3. The CDR3 is 15 amino acids. Germline V lookup: CDR1 LGHNA, CDR2 YSLEER.

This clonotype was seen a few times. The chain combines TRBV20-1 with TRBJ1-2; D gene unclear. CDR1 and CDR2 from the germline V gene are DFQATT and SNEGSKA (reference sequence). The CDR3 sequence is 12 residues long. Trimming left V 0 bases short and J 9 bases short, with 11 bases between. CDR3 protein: CSARDVGSSYTF. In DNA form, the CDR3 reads TGCAGTGCTAGAGATGTGGGCAGCAGCTACACCTTC.

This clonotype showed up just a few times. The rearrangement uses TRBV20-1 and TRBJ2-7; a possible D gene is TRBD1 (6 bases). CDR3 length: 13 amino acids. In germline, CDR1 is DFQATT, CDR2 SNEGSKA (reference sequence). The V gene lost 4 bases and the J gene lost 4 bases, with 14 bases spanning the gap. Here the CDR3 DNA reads TGCAGTGCTATTCCTGGACAGACTTACGAGCAGTACTTC. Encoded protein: CSAIPGQTYEQYF.

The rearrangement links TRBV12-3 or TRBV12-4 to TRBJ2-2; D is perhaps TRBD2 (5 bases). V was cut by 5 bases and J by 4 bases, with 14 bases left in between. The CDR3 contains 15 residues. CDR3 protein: CASSPPVSGTGELFF. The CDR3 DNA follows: TGTGCCAGCAGTCCCCCGGTGAGCGGCACCGGGGAGCTGTTTTTT.

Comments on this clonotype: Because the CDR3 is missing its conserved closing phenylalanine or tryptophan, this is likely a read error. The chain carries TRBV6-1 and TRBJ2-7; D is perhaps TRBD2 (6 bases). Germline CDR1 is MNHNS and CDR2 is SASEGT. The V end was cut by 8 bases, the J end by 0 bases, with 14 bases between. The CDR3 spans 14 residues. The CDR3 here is CASWPGTASYEQYS. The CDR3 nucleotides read TGTGCCAGCTGGCCCGGGACTGCCTCCTACGAGCAGTACTCC.

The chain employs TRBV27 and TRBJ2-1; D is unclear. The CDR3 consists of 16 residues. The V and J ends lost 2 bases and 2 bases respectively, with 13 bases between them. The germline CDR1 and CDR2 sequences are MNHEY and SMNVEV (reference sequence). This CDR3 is CASSLLGIVTYNEQFF. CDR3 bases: TGTGCCAGCAGTTTACTTGGGATAGTGACCTACAATGAGCAGTTCTTC.

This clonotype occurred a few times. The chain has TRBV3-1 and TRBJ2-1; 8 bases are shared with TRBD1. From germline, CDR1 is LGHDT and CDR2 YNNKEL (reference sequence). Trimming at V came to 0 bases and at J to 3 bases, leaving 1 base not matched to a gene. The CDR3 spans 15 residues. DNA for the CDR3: TGTGCCAGCAGCCAAGAAGGGACAGGCTACAATGAGCAGTTCTTC. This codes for CASSQEGTGYNEQFF.

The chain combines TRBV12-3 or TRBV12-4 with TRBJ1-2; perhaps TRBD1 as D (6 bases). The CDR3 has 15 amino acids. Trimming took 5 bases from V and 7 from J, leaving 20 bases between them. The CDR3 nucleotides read TGTGCCAGCAGTCCAGGCCGGGGGGGGCCTCTTGGCTACACCTTC. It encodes CASSPGRGGPLGYTF.

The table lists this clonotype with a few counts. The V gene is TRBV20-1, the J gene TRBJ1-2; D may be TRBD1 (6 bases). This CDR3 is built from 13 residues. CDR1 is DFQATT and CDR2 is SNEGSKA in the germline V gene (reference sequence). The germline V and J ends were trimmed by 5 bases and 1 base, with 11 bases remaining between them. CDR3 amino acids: CSASDSFNYGYTF. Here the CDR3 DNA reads TGCAGTGCTTCGGACAGCTTTAACTATGGCTACACCTTC.

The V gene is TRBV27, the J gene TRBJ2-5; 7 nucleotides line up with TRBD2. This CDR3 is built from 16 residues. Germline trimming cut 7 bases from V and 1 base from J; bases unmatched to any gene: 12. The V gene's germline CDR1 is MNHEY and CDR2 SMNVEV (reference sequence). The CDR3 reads CASTPSRGDGQETQYF. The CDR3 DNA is TGTGCCAGCACCCCCAGCCGGGGGGATGGCCAAGAGACCCAGTACTTC.

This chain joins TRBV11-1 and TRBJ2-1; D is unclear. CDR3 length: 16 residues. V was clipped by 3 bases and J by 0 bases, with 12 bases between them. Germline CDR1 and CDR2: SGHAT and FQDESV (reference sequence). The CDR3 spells CASSFGETSSYNEQFF. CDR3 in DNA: TGTGCCAGCAGCTTTGGGGAAACAAGCTCCTACAATGAGCAGTTCTTC.

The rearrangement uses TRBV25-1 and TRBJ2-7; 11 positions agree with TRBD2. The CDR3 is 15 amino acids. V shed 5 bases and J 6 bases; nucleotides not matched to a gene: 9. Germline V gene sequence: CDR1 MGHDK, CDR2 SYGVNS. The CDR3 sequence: CASSRSGTSGSEQYF. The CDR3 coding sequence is TGTGCCAGCAGTCGGTCCGGGACTAGCGGTTCCGAGCAGTACTTC.

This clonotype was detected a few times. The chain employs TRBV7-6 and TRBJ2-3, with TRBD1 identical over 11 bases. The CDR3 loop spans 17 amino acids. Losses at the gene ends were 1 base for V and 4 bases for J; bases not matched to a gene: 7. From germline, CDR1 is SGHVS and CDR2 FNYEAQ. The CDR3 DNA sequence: TGTGCCAGCAGCTTAGAAGGACAGGGGGCTATATCAGATACGCAGTATTTT. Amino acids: CASSLEGQGAISDTQYF.

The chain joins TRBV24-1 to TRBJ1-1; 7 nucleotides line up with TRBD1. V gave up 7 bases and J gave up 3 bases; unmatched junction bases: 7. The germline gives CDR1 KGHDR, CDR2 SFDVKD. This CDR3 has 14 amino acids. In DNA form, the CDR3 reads TGTGCCACCAGGCCGACAGGGAGGTACACTGAAGCTTTCTTT. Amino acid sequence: CATRPTGRYTEAFF.

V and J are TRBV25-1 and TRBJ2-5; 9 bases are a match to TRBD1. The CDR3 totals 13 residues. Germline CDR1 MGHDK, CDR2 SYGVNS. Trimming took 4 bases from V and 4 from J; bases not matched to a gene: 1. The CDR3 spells CASSGTGAETQYF. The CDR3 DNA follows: TGTGCCAGCAGTGGGACAGGGGCAGAGACCCAGTACTTC.

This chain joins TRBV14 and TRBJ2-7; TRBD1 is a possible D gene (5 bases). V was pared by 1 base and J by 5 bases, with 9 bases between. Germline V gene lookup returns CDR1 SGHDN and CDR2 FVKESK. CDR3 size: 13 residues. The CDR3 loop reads CASSQGWGNEQYF. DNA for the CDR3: TGTGCCAGCAGCCAAGGGTGGGGCAACGAGCAGTACTTC. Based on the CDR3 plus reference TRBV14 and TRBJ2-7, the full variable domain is EAGVTQFPSHSVIEKGQTVTLRCDPISGHDNLYWYRRVMGKEIKFLLHFVKESKQDESGMPNNRFLAERTGGTYSTLKVQPAELEDSGVYFCASSQGWGNEQYFGPGTRLTVT.

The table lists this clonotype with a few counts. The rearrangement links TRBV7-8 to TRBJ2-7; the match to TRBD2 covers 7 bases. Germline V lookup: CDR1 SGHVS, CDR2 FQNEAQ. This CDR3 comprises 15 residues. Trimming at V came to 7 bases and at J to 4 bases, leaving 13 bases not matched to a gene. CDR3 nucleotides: TGTGCCAGCACCTCCCGTTGGGGGGGTAAGTACGAGCAGTACTTC. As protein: CASTSRWGGKYEQYF.

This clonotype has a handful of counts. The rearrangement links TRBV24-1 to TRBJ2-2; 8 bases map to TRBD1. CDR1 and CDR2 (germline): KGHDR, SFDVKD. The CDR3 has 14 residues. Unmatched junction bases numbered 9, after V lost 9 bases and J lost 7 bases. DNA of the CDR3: TGTGCCACCCAACCAGGGGGCAGTGGCGGGGAGCTGTTTTTT. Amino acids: CATQPGGSGGELFF.